These 13 T cell receptor beta chains were sequenced from one sample in a study of human T cells and chemical hapten exposure. Time point noted: pre-sensitization, week 0. As to treatment: therapeutic diphenylcyclopropenone sensitization with weekly scalp DPC. TCRdb re-called the RACE reads through MiXCR, storing one row per CDR3 protein. The repertoire consists of more than 250,000 distinct CDR3 sequences, with approximately 7.5% occurring once and the leading ten covering roughly 1.2%. This specimen was whole blood, taken in connection with sensitization to the hapten diphenylcyclopropenone (DPC). These receptors originate from a man between 18 and 35 years old with alopecia areata. Some clones in this sample may be carry-over from other donors' samples.

Ten or more counts support this clonotype. This rearrangement joins TRBV7-7 to TRBJ2-7; D is unclear. Between the trimmed V and J ends, which lost 3 bases and 3 bases, there was a span of 12 bases. The V gene's germline CDR1 is SSHAT and CDR2 FNYEAQ (reference sequence). The CDR3 has 14 residues. The DNA for the CDR3 is TGTGCCAGCAGCTTCGGATTAAACGACTACGAGCAGTACTTC. Translation gives CASSFGLNDYEQYF.

This clonotype was observed a few times. This chain links TRBV2 with TRBJ2-6; a possible D gene is TRBD1 (6 bases). CDR3 length: 18 amino acids. CDR1 and CDR2 (germline): SNHLY, FYNNEI. Trimming cost V 2 bases and J 0 bases, with 14 bases left between them. The CDR3 is CASSESGTHYSGANVLTF. DNA for the CDR3: TGTGCCAGCAGTGAATCCGGGACACACTACTCTGGGGCCAACGTCCTGACTTTC.

This clonotype was seen a handful of times. The chain uses TRBV5-1 and TRBJ1-1, with 8 bases fitting TRBD1. Germline V gives CDR1 SGHRS, CDR2 YFSETQ. Unmatched junction bases numbered 5, after V lost 1 base and J lost 0 bases. The CDR3 totals 16 residues. The CDR3 protein is CASSLRQGALNTEAFF. CDR3 nucleotide sequence: TGCGCCAGCAGCTTGAGGCAGGGGGCTTTGAACACTGAAGCTTTCTTT.

CDR3 sequence: CASGRQETQYF. The DNA of the CDR3 is TGTGCCAGCGGAAGGCAAGAGACCCAGTACTTC. V is TRBV5-6 and J is TRBJ2-5, with unresolved D. CDR1 and CDR2 from the germline V gene are SGHDT and YYEEEE. V was pared by 7 bases and J by 2 bases, with 6 bases between. The CDR3 spans 11 residues.

This clonotype was counted a few times. This chain joins TRBV29-1 and TRBJ2-1, with 7 bases aligning to TRBD2. Losses at the gene ends were 6 bases for V and 0 bases for J; bases not matched to a gene: 5. Germline CDR1 and CDR2: SQVTM and ANQGSEA. CDR3 length: 14 residues. The CDR3 nucleotides read TGCAGCGTCCTACGACTAGCCTCCTACAATGAGCAGTTCTTC. Encoded protein: CSVLRLASYNEQFF.

The chain carries TRBV27 and TRBJ2-7; D is perhaps TRBD1 (5 bases). Trimming removed 9 bases from V and 1 base from J, with 16 bases in between. CDR1 is MNHEY, CDR2 SMNVEV, per germline (reference sequence). The CDR3 length is 14 residues. CDR3 nucleotides: TGTGCCAGGGGAATAGGGGTGAGGTCCTACGAGCAGTACTTC. It is translated as CARGIGVRSYEQYF.

The rearrangement uses TRBV19 and TRBJ2-7; TRBD2 might be the D (6 bases). The CDR3 extends over 14 amino acids. V gave up 3 bases and J gave up 2 bases, with 11 bases separating them. From germline, CDR1 is LNHDA and CDR2 SQIVND (reference sequence). CDR3 amino acids: CASSIAGQTYEQYF. The CDR3 nucleotides are TGTGCCAGTAGTATCGCGGGGCAAACCTACGAGCAGTACTTC. The full variable domain, with the rest looked up from reference TRBV19 and TRBJ2-7, is DGGITQSPKYLFRKEGQNVTLSCEQNLNHDAMYWYRQDPGQGLRLIYYSQIVNDFQKGDIAEGYSVSREKKESFPLTVTSAQKNPTAFYLCASSIAGQTYEQYFGPGTRLTVT.

The rearrangement uses TRBV9 and TRBJ2-2; 8 nucleotides agree with TRBD2. Trimming at V came to 7 bases and at J to 0 bases, leaving 5 bases not matched to a gene. Per the germline V gene, CDR1 is SGDLS and CDR2 is YYNGEE. There are 15 residues in the CDR3. The CDR3 region is CASGRAGANTGELFF. The DNA of the CDR3 is TGTGCCAGCGGGAGAGCGGGGGCGAACACCGGGGAGCTGTTTTTT. Variable domain in full (rest from reference TRBV9 and TRBJ2-2): DSGVTQTPKHLITATGQRVTLRCSPRSGDLSVYWYQQSLDQGLQFLIQYYNGEERAKGNILERFSAQQFPDLHSELNLSSLELGDSALYFCASGRAGANTGELFFGEGSRLTVL.

This clonotype was picked up many times. The chain recombines TRBV7-2 with TRBJ2-1; 12 nucleotides line up with TRBD1. V lost 4 bases, J lost 4 bases, and 2 bases stayed unmatched. This CDR3 comprises 15 residues. From germline, CDR1 is SGHTA and CDR2 FQGNSA. The CDR3 DNA is TGTGCCAGCAGCTGGGACAGGGGGCTTTACAATGAGCAGTTCTTC. Amino acids: CASSWDRGLYNEQFF.

This chain joins TRBV11-1 and TRBJ2-1; D is perhaps TRBD2 (7 bases). Germline V gene lookup returns CDR1 SGHAT and CDR2 FQDESV (reference sequence). With 4 bases removed from V and 10 bases from J, the gap between germline ends came to 14 bases. CDR3 size: 13 residues. DNA of the CDR3: TGTGCCAGCAGCTCCGGGGGGCCCAGGGAGCAGTTCTTC. As protein: CASSSGGPREQFF.

This clonotype was detected only a few times. Written as DNA, the CDR3 is TGTGCCAGCAGTTACTCGAACAGTTACGAGCAGTACGTC. It is translated as CASSYSNSYEQYV. The chain joins TRBV6-2 or TRBV6-3 to TRBJ2-7; the D is unclear. Germline CDR1 is MNHEY and CDR2 is SVGEGT. V lost 0 bases and J 4 bases, leaving 7 bases between the germline ends. The CDR3 sequence is 13 residues long.

This clonotype was seen at least ten times. The chain links TRBV5-1 to TRBJ2-7; tentatively, D is TRBD1 (5 bases). Per germline, CDR1 SGHRS and CDR2 YFSETQ. Trimming took 1 base from V and 2 from J, leaving 10 bases between them. The CDR3 is 14 amino acids. The CDR3 here is CASSLSGRPYEQYV. As DNA, the CDR3 is TGCGCCAGCAGCTTGTCAGGGCGCCCCTACGAGCAGTACGTC.

In its sample, this clonotype was seen many times. This chain connects TRBV29-1 to TRBJ2-7; 8 bases match TRBD2. CDR3 length: 13 residues. J lost 5 bases, V lost 7 bases, and 10 bases had no gene match. The germline V gene encodes CDR1 SQVTM and CDR2 ANQGSEA. The CDR3 region is CSARGGHFDEQYF. CDR3 DNA: TGCAGCGCCCGCGGGGGGCATTTCGACGAGCAGTACTTC.